This TCR beta chain was observed in a study of blood T cell repertoires in COVID-19. As for the study in general: The United States, Italy and Spain supplied acute and convalescent COVID-19 samples. In each case, the material was cDNA or gDNA derived from T cells, B-cell-depleted T cells, or PBMCs.

CDR1 is SGHVS, CDR2 FNYEAQ, per germline. The V and J ends lost 5 bases and 7 bases, in that order; junction bases with no gene match: 10. This CDR3 comprises 15 residues. The table came from immunoSEQ multiplex PCR; TCRdb's copy has only in-frame clones and leaves some out. There are 130,000 to 150,000 clones in the sample; under 85% occur only once, and around 10% lies in the top ten. This clone was detected once. The chain has TRBV7-6 and TRBJ2-5, with TRBD2 matching 10 bases. The receptor was derived from a woman older than 75 in a cohort sampled during active or convalescent COVID-19. Source material: peripheral blood. CDR3 coding DNA: TGTGCCAGCAGCATTCTAGCGGGGGTCACGGTGACCCAGTACTTC. Protein product: CASSILAGVTVTQYF. The full variable domain, in which reference TRBV7-6 and TRBJ2-5 provide the parts outside the CDR3, is GAGVSQSPRYKVTKRGQDVALRCDPISGHVSLYWYRQALGQGPEFLTYFNYEAQQDKSGLPNDRFSAERPEGSISTLTIQRTEQRDSAMYRCASSILAGVTVTQYFGPGTRLLVL.